Listed below are T cell receptor beta chains from one sample, sequenced in a study of T cell responses to AZD1222 COVID-19 vaccine. Libraries were prepared by immunoSEQ multiplex PCR; TCRdb keeps only in-frame clonotypes and omits some of them. The repertoire holds 150,000 or so clones, 70% to 90% seen once, with around 4.9% in the top ten. Sample: peripheral blood, taken on day 0 of AZD1222 vaccination. The receptors were gathered from an adult in good health. CDR3s leave out the opening cysteine and the closing phenylalanine or tryptophan. Fields, in order: J gene, V gene, CDR3 protein.

J gene: TRBJ1-2
V gene: TRBV11-2
CDR3 protein: ASSFRQGARNYGYT

J gene: TRBJ2-1
V gene: TRBV27
CDR3 protein: ASSLLLGYEQF

J gene: TRBJ2-3
V gene: TRBV29-1
CDR3 protein: SVGTSGRLTDTQY

J gene: TRBJ1-5
V gene: TRBV6-5
CDR3 protein: ASSRLTGGNQPQH

J gene: TRBJ1-2
V gene: TRBV28
CDR3 protein: ASTSGYGYT

J gene: TRBJ1-2
V gene: TRBV28
CDR3 protein: ASLSAGDRFLGGYT

J gene: TRBJ2-7
V gene: TRBV30
CDR3 protein: AWRSGSRVSYEQY

J gene: TRBJ2-3
V gene: TRBV27
CDR3 protein: ASTPPGRATDTQY

J gene: TRBJ2-3
V gene: TRBV23-1
CDR3 protein: ASSQPGGPGGCIDTQY

J gene: TRBJ2-6
V gene: TRBV7-2
CDR3 protein: ASSLNSGAKVLT

J gene: TRBJ1-1
V gene: TRBV6-1
CDR3 protein: ASSESRGNTEAF

J gene: TRBJ1-1
V gene: TRBV18
CDR3 protein: ASSPSSTEAF

J gene: TRBJ1-1
V gene: TRBV5-1
CDR3 protein: ASSGPGVTEAF

J gene: TRBJ2-1
V gene: TRBV20-1
CDR3 protein: SASVSGPYNEQF

J gene: TRBJ2-7
V gene: TRBV9
CDR3 protein: ASSPSSRAGGPYEQY

J gene: TRBJ2-6
V gene: TRBV3-1/TRBV3-2
CDR3 protein: ASSFVLGGAGANVLT

J gene: TRBJ2-5
V gene: TRBV6-5
CDR3 protein: ASTPAGAETQY

J gene: TRBJ2-7
V gene: TRBV21-1
CDR3 protein: ARGTGNNTYEQY

J gene: TRBJ1-2
V gene: TRBV19
CDR3 protein: ASSRGRSTINYGYT

J gene: TRBJ1-5
V gene: TRBV6-6
CDR3 protein: ASGGQGAMEPQH

J gene: TRBJ2-7
V gene: TRBV7-6
CDR3 protein: ASSADSRVPRLEQY

J gene: TRBJ1-2
V gene: TRBV6-1
CDR3 protein: ASSEVPGGRTYGYT

J gene: TRBJ1-4
V gene: TRBV27
CDR3 protein: ASRRGGTNEKLF

J gene: TRBJ1-1
V gene: TRBV9
CDR3 protein: ASSGSGWGAEAF

J gene: TRBJ2-7
V gene: TRBV6-2/TRBV6-3
CDR3 protein: ASSYPTGGTSYEQY

J gene: TRBJ2-3
V gene: TRBV27
CDR3 protein: ASSFGGHHLHTPQPGSTDTQY

J gene: TRBJ2-7
V gene: TRBV4-2
CDR3 protein: ASSQEGYGGYEQY

J gene: TRBJ2-2
V gene: TRBV7-2
CDR3 protein: ASSLGGGAGELF

J gene: TRBJ1-6
V gene: TRBV7-8
CDR3 protein: ASSATAGQGNSPLH

J gene: TRBJ2-1
V gene: TRBV29-1
CDR3 protein: SVEQLGAYNEQF

J gene: TRBJ2-1
V gene: TRBV6-2/TRBV6-3
CDR3 protein: ASSYETSGNEQF

J gene: TRBJ1-2
V gene: TRBV7-9
CDR3 protein: ASSFAQGGGYT

J gene: TRBJ2-4
V gene: TRBV4-3
CDR3 protein: ASSQGQVQGNIQY

J gene: TRBJ1-1
V gene: TRBV30
CDR3 protein: AGSRGNTEAF

J gene: TRBJ1-4
V gene: TRBV10-1
CDR3 protein: ATQDRASEKLF

J gene: TRBJ2-3
V gene: TRBV5-6
CDR3 protein: ASNAPGLGTDTQY

J gene: TRBJ1-2
V gene: TRBV28
CDR3 protein: ASSPGTAIDYT

J gene: TRBJ2-3
V gene: TRBV12-3/TRBV12-4
CDR3 protein: ASSRTSPETQY

J gene: TRBJ1-1
V gene: TRBV5-1
CDR3 protein: ASSFRTANTEAF

J gene: TRBJ1-2
V gene: TRBV11-2
CDR3 protein: ASSLDHRRQDYGYT

J gene: TRBJ1-3
V gene: TRBV9
CDR3 protein: ASSSGSGNTIY

J gene: TRBJ2-6
V gene: TRBV13
CDR3 protein: ASSSLIEANVLT

J gene: TRBJ1-2
V gene: TRBV7-2
CDR3 protein: ASSHRDISGYT

J gene: TRBJ1-1
V gene: TRBV19
CDR3 protein: ASSSRGQGMNTEAF

J gene: TRBJ2-7
V gene: TRBV2
CDR3 protein: ASELSGRDGEQY